The clone carrying this TCR beta chain appeared a few times. The table came from immunoSEQ multiplex PCR; TCRdb's copy has only in-frame clones and leaves some out. This table has approximately 440,000 clones, 88% appearing once. The length of the CDR3 is 15 residues. V lost 4 bases, J lost 1 base, and 14 bases lay in between. CDR1 is SGHRS and CDR2 is YFSETQ in the germline V gene. These data belong to a study of blood T cell repertoires in COVID-19. This receptor was identified in a woman aged 45-65 years with COVID-19, enrolled during active disease. The J gene is TRBJ1-1, the V gene TRBV5-1, with D hard to call. Specimen: peripheral blood. The CDR3, as DNA: TGCGCCAGCAGCCCCGGAGAGGGCCCGAACACTGAAGCTTTCTTT. The encoded protein is CASSPGEGPNTEAFF.